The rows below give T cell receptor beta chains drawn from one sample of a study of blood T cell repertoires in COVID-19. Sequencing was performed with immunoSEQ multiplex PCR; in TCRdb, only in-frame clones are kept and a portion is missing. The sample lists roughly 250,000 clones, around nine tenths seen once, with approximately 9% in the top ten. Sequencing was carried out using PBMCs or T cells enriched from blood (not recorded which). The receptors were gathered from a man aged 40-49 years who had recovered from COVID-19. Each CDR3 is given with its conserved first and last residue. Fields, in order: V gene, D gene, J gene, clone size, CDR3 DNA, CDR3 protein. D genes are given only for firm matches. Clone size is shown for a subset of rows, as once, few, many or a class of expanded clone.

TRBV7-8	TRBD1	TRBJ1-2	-	TGTGCCAGCAGTCCTCGGCGGCCGGGACAGGCTTCTCGAGGCTACACCTTC	CASSPRRPGQASRGYTF
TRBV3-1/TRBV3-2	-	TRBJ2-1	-	TGTGCCAGCAGCCAAGATAGTTCAGGGGCCAATGAGCAGTTCTTC	CASSQDSSGANEQFF
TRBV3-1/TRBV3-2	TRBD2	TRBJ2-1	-	TGTGCCAGCAGCCACGACCCACCGGGGGGGGGCCGGGGTGAGCAGTTCTTC	CASSHDPPGGGRGEQFF
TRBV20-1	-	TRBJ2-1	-	TGCAGTGCTAGTACTCGTTGGGCGTCCTACAATGAGCAGTTCTTC	CSASTRWASYNEQFF
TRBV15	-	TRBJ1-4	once	TGTGCCACCAGCCCAAATATACAGGTGATCAATGAAAAACTGTTTTTT	CATSPNIQVINEKLFF
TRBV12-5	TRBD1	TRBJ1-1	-	TGTGCTAGTGGTTTGGTTACAGGGGGCACTGAAGCTTTCTTT	CASGLVTGGTEAFF
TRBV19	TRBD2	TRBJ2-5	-	TGTGCCAGTAGTTCCCGGGAAGCGGGAGAATTCGAGACCCAGTACTTC	CASSSREAGEFETQYF
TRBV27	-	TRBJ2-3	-	TGTGCCAGCAGTTTATGGGGCGGATTTACCCGCACAGATACGCAGTATTTT	CASSLWGGFTRTDTQYF
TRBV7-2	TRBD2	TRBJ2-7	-	TGTGCCAGCAGCTCCCTAGCGGGAGATTACTCCTACGAGCAGTACTTC	CASSSLAGDYSYEQYF
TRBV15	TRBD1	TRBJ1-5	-	TGTGCCACCAGCAGCGACCCGGGACAGTTTCTTCAGCCCCAGCATTTT	CATSSDPGQFLQPQHF
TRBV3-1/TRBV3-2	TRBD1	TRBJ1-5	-	TGTGCCAGCAGCCAAAATCCGGGACAGGTTAGCCAGCCCCAGCATTTT	CASSQNPGQVSQPQHF
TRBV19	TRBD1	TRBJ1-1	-	TGTGCCATCCAAACCGGGACAGGGAACACTGAAGCTTTCTTT	CAIQTGTGNTEAFF
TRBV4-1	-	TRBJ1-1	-	TGCGCCAGCAGCCACGCTAGCGGGGAAGCTTTCTTT	CASSHASGEAFF
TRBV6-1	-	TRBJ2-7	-	TGTGCCAGCAGTGAAGGGCACATCAAAACCTACGAGCAGTACTTC	CASSEGHIKTYEQYF
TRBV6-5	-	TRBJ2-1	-	-	CASILGQGSYNEQFF
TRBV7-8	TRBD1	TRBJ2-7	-	TGTGCCAGCAGCTTACCGACAGGGGTCGTAGGCGAGCAGTACTTC	CASSLPTGVVGEQYF
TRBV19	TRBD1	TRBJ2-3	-	TGTGCCACCACTACAACAGGGGGCTTTAGCACAGATACGCAGTATTTT	CATTTTGGFSTDTQYF
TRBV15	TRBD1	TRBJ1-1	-	TGTGCCACCAGCAGAGCGGGTAGGGGGCGGACTGAAGCTTTCTTT	CATSRAGRGRTEAFF
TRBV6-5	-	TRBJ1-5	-	TGTGCCAGCACCTCGGACAGAATCAATCAGCCCCAGCATTTT	CASTSDRINQPQHF
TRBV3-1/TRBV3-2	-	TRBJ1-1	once	TGTGCCAGCAGATGGGCGAACACTGAAGCTTTCTTT	CASRWANTEAFF
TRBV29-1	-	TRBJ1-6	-	TGCAGCGTTGAAGTAAGGGGTTGTTGCTCCTATAATTCACCCCTCCACTTT	CSVEVRGCCSYNSPLHF
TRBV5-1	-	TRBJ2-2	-	TGCGCCAGCTCCTTTCGGACAGCGAACACCGGGGAGCTGTTTTTT	CASSFRTANTGELFF
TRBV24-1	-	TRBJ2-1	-	TGTGCCACCAGCCCCCTGAGTCCCTCGCGAGCGGGCAGCTCCTACAATGAGCAGTTCTTC	CATSPLSPSRAGSSYNEQFF
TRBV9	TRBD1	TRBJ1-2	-	TGTGCCAGCAGCCCCTGGGACAGACTTGCCCTCTTCTATGGCTACACCTTC	CASSPWDRLALFYGYTF
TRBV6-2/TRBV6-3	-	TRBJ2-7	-	TGTGCCAGCAGTTACTATTCTACCCGCGACGGGGAGCAGTACTTC	CASSYYSTRDGEQYF
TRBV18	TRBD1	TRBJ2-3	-	TGTGCCAGCTCACTTGACAGGGGTAGCACAGATACGCAGTATTTT	CASSLDRGSTDTQYF
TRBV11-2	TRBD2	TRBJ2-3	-	TGTGCCAGCAGCTTAAGCGGGGGTCGGAGGGAAGATACGCAGTATTTT	CASSLSGGRREDTQYF
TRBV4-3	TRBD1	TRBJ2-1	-	TGCGCCAGCAGCCAAGATACAGTAGGCAGGGGGTCCTACAATGAGCAGTTCTTC	CASSQDTVGRGSYNEQFF
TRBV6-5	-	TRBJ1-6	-	TGTGCCAGCAGTTACTTTAATAATTCACCCCTCCACTTT	CASSYFNNSPLHF
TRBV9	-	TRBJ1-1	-	TGTGCCAGCAGCCCTAGCTTGAACACTGAAGCTTTCTTT	CASSPSLNTEAFF
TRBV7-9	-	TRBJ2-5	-	TGTGCCAGCAGCGGCTGGCAGTCCCCGTCGTCCGCTCAAGAGACCCAGTACTTC	CASSGWQSPSSAQETQYF
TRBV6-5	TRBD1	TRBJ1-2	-	TGTGCCAGCAGTTCACCTGGGACAGGGGGCCATGGCTACACCTTC	CASSSPGTGGHGYTF
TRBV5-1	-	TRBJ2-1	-	TGCGCCAGCAGCTTAGATCCCTCTAGTGGATCCTACAATGAGCAGTTCTTC	CASSLDPSSGSYNEQFF
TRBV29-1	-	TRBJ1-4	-	TGCAGCGTTGAGGCGGGAGCAACTAATGAAAAACTGTTTTTT	CSVEAGATNEKLFF
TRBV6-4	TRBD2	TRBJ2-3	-	TGTGCCAGCAGACCTCTAGCGGGAGGTGGAGATACGCAGTATTTT	CASRPLAGGGDTQYF
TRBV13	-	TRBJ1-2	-	TGTGCCAGCAGCCTTAACCAGGCGGGGCCTTTGTTTGGCTACACCTTC	CASSLNQAGPLFGYTF
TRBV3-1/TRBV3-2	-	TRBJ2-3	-	TGTGCCAGCAGCCAAGGCGGCGGGCTTAGCACAGATACGCAGTATTTT	CASSQGGGLSTDTQYF
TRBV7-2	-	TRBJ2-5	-	TGTGCCAGCAGCGATCGGGAGTTCCAAGAGACCCAGTACTTC	CASSDREFQETQYF
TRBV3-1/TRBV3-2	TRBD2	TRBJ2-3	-	TGTGCCAGCAGCCAAGGGAGGACTAGGGCAGATACGCAGTATTTT	CASSQGRTRADTQYF
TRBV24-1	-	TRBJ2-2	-	TGTGCCACCAGTGATCGATACGGCACCGGGGAGCTGTTTTTT	CATSDRYGTGELFF
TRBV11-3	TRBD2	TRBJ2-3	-	TGTGCCAGCAGTAACGGGGGGGCGAATACGCAGTATTTT	CASSNGGANTQYF